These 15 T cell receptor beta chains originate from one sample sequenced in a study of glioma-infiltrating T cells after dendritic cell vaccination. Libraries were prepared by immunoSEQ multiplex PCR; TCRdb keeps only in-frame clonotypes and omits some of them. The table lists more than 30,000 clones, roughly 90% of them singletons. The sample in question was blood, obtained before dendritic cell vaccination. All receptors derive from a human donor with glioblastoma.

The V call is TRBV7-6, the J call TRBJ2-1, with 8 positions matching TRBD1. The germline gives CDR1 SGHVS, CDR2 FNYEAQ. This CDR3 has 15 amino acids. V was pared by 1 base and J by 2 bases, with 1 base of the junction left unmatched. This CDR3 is CASSLGDRPYNEQFF. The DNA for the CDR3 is TGTGCCAGCAGCTTAGGGGACAGGCCCTACAATGAGCAGTTCTTC.

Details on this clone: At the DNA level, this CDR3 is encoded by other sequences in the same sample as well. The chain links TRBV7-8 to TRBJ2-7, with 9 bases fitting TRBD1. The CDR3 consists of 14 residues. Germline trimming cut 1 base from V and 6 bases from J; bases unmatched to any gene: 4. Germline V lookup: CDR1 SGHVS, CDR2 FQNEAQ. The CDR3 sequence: CASSLGQGGAEQYF. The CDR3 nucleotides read TGTGCCAGCAGCTTAGGACAGGGGGGAGCCGAGCAGTACTTC. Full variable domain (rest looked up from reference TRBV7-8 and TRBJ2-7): GAGVSQSPRYKVAKRGQDVALRCDPISGHVSLFWYQQALGQGPEFLTYFQNEAQLDKSGLPSDRFFAERPEGSVSTLKIQRTQQEDSAVYLCASSLGQGGAEQYFGPGTRLTVT.

CDR3: CAWRHGGAGETQYF. CDR3 bases: TGTGCCTGGAGACATGGGGGGGCTGGGGAGACCCAGTACTTC. The chain recombines TRBV30 with TRBJ2-5; tentative D call: TRBD2 (7 bases). V dropped 3 bases and J dropped 5 bases, with 16 bases sitting between them. Germline loops: CDR1 GTSNPN, CDR2 SVGIG (reference sequence). This CDR3 is 14 amino acids long. Supplemented by reference TRBV30 and TRBJ2-5, the full variable domain reads SQTIHQWPATLVQPVGSPLSLECTVEGTSNPNLYWYRQAAGRGLQLLFYSVGIGQISSEVPQNLSASRPQDRQFILSSKKLLLSDSGFYLCAWRHGGAGETQYFGPGTRLLVL.

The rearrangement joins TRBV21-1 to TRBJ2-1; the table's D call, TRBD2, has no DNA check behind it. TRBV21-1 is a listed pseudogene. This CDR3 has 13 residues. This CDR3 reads CASGQTSINEQFF. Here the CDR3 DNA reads TGTGCCAGCGGACAGACTAGCATCAATGAGCAGTTCTTC.

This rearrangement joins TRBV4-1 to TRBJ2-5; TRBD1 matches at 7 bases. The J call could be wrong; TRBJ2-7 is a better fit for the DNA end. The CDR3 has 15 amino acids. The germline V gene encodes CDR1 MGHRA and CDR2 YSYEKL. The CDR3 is CASSRTGTASYEQYF. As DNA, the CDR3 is TGCGCCAGCAGCCGGACCGGGACAGCTTCCTACGAGCAGTACTTC.

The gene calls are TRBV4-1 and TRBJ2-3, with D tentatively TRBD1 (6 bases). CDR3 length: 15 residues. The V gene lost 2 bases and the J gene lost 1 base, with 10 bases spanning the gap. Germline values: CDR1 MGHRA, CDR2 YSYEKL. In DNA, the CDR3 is TGCGCCAGCAGCCAATACAGGGCTGGCACAGATACGCAGTATTTT. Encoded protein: CASSQYRAGTDTQYF.

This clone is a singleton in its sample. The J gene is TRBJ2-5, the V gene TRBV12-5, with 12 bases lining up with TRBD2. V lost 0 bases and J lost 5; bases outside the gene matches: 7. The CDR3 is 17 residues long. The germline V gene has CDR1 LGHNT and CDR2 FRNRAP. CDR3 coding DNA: TGTGCTAGTGGTTTGGTGTCTAGCGGGGGGGCCTGGGAGACCCAGTACTTC. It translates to CASGLVSSGGAWETQYF. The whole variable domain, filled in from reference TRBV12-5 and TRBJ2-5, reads DARVTQTPRHKVTEMGQEVTMRCQPILGHNTVFWYRQTMMQGLELLAYFRNRAPLDDSGMPKDRFSAEMPDATLATLKIQPSEPRDSAVYFCASGLVSSGGAWETQYFGPGTRLLVL.

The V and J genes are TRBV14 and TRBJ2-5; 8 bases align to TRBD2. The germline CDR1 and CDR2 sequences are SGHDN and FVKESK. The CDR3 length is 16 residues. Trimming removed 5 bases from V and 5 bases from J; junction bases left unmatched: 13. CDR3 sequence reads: CASSGLRRGGAETQYF. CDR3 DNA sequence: TGTGCCAGCAGCGGTCTAAGACGGGGGGGCGCGGAGACCCAGTACTTC.

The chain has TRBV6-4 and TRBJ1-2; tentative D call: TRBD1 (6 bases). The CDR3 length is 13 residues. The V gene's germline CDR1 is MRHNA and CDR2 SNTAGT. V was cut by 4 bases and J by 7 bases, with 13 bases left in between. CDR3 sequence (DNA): TGTGCCAGCAGTGCCCAGCGGGGGGCTGGCTACACCTTC. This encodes CASSAQRGAGYTF.

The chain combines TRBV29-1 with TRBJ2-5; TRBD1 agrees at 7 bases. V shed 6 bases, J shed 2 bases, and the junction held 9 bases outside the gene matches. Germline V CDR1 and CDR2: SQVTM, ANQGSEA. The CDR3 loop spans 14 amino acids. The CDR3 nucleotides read TGCAGCGTACGACAGGGCCCCGCGCAAGAGACCCAGTACTTC. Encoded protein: CSVRQGPAQETQYF.

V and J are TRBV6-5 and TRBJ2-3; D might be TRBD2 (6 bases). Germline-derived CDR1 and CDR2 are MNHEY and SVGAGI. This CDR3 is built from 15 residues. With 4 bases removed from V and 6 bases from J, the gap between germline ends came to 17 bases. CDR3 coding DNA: TGTGCCAGCAGTTCCGTCGGGACTGCCCGTGATACGCAGTATTTT. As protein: CASSSVGTARDTQYF.

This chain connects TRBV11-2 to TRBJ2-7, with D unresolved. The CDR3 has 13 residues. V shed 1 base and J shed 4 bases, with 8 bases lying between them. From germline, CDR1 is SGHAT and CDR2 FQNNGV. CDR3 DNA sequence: TGTGCCAGCAGCTTAGGCCCCGGTTACGAGCAGTACTTC. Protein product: CASSLGPGYEQYF.

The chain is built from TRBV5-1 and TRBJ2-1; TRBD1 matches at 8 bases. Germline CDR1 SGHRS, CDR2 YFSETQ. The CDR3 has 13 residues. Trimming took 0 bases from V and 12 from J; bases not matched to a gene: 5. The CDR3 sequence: CASSLGADRGQFF. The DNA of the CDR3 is TGCGCCAGCAGCTTGGGGGCCGACAGGGGGCAGTTCTTC.

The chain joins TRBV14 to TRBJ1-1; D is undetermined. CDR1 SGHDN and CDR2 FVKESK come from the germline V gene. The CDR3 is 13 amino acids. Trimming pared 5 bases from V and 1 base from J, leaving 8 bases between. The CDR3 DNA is TGTGCCAGCAGCATAGGAGGGAACACTGAAGCTTTCTTT. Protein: CASSIGGNTEAFF.

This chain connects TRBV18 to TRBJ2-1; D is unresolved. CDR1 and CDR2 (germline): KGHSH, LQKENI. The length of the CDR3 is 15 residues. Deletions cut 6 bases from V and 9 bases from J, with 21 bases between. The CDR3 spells CASSQEVLGTGEQFF. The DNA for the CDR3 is TGTGCCAGCTCCCAAGAGGTTTTGGGTACGGGTGAGCAGTTCTTC.